These 5 T cell receptor beta chains share one sample of origin, sequenced in a study of blood T cell repertoires in COVID-19 (dated by TCRdb to about 2020). Libraries were built with the immunoSEQ multiplex PCR assay. TCRdb mirrors the immuneACCESS table, restricted to in-frame sequences. Some clones are absent from its copies; in checked studies, under half trace to an unresolved V gene, and the reason for the others is unknown. Across this sample there are under 200,000 clones, with around 80% seen only once. The ten largest clones take up approximately 14% of the sample. The specimen was peripheral blood. The source is a man aged 30-40 years with active or convalescent COVID-19.

CDR3 coding DNA: TGTGCCAGCTCACTTCGGGGGGCGGGTGAGCAGTTCTTC. Protein product: CASSLRGAGEQFF. The rearrangement links TRBV18 to TRBJ2-7, with D possibly TRBD2 on 7 matching bases. Matching the DNA end better, TRBJ2-1 makes the J call doubtful. CDR1 and CDR2 from the germline V gene are KGHSH and LQKENI. The CDR3 covers 13 residues.

CDR3 DNA sequence: TGTGCCAGCAGTGCGTTCGGGACTAGCACGAACACCGGGGAGCTGTTTTTT. This codes for CASSAFGTSTNTGELFF. The rearrangement uses TRBV25-1 and TRBJ2-2; 9 nucleotides align to TRBD2. Germline CDR1 and CDR2: MGHDK and SYGVNS. This CDR3 contains 17 residues. The trim removed 4 bases at V and 0 bases at J, leaving 6 bases unmatched.

The chain links TRBV7-2 to TRBJ1-4; tentatively, D is TRBD1 (6 bases). CDR1 is SGHTA and CDR2 is FQGNSA in the germline V gene. The CDR3 contains 14 residues. V was trimmed by 4 bases and J by 4 bases, leaving 10 bases between them. In DNA form, the CDR3 reads TGTGCCAGCAGCTACTACAGGGATAATGAAAAACTGTTTTTT. It is translated as CASSYYRDNEKLFF.

V and J are TRBV5-1 and TRBJ2-5; D is unclear. Trimming pared 0 bases from V and 5 bases from J, leaving 11 bases between. The germline gives CDR1 SGHRS, CDR2 YFSETQ. CDR3 size: 14 residues. CDR3 bases: TGCGCCAGCAGCTTGGCGGAGATCGGGGAGACCCAGTACTTC. Residues: CASSLAEIGETQYF.

CDR3 in amino acids: CASSLTGYSPLHF. The DNA for the CDR3 is TGTGCCAGCAGCCTGACAGGATATTCACCCCTCCACTTT. V is TRBV28 and J is TRBJ1-6; D is possibly TRBD1 (6 bases). Trimming left V 6 bases short and J 8 bases short, with 11 bases between. Per the germline V gene, CDR1 is MDHEN and CDR2 is SYDVKM. The CDR3 has 13 residues.